Below are 31 T cell receptor beta chains sequenced from a single sample in a study of blood T cell repertoires in COVID-19. Some clones are missing from TCRdb's copy, which holds only in-frame ones; the method was immunoSEQ multiplex PCR. The data show roughly 230,000 clones, with 80% to 85% seen just once and around 27% held by the top ten. Sequencing used peripheral blood. The origin of the receptors is a man between 40 and 49 years old with acute or convalescent COVID-19.

The genes are TRBV27 and TRBJ1-2, with a weak D call TRBD1 (5 bases). The CDR3 runs to 14 residues. Germline CDR1 and CDR2: MNHEY and SMNVEV (reference sequence). Trimming took off 3 bases at V and 6 bases at J, with 14 bases between the two ends. The CDR3 reads CASSLSSGIDGYTF. CDR3 DNA: TGTGCCAGCAGTTTGTCCTCAGGGATTGATGGCTACACCTTC.

This sequence joins TRBV18 and TRBJ1-5; weak D call: TRBD1 (6 bases). This CDR3 contains 16 residues. V lost 6 bases to trimming and J lost 0 bases, with 15 bases between them. CDR1 and CDR2 (germline): KGHSH, LQKENI. CDR3 in amino acids: CASSQETGFSNQPQHF. Here the CDR3 DNA reads TGTGCCAGCTCCCAAGAGACAGGATTTAGCAATCAGCCCCAGCATTTT. The full variable domain, completed using reference TRBV18 and TRBJ1-5, is NAGVMQNPRHLVRRRGQEARLRCSPMKGHSHVYWYRQLPEEGLKFMVYLQKENIIDESGMPKERFSAEFPKEGPSILRIQQVVRGDSAAYFCASSQETGFSNQPQHFGDGTRLSIL.

The chain has TRBV19 and TRBJ1-2; 8 nucleotides match TRBD1. Germline V gene data show CDR1 as LNHDA and CDR2 as SQIVND (reference sequence). Trimming at V came to 5 bases and at J to 3 bases, leaving 11 bases not matched to a gene. This CDR3 contains 16 residues. Here the CDR3 DNA reads TGTGCCAGTAGTCCCCGTAAGGACAGGGTGGACTATGGCTACACCTTC. This translates into CASSPRKDRVDYGYTF.

The V and J genes are TRBV5-5 and TRBJ2-7; TRBD1 matches at 8 bases. Losses at the gene ends were 5 bases for V and 0 bases for J; bases not matched to a gene: 7. Germline lookup yields CDR1 SGHKS and CDR2 YYEKEE (reference sequence). The CDR3 has 15 residues. The DNA of the CDR3 is TGTGCCAGCAGGATGGCAGGGGGCCTCTCCTACGAGCAGTACTTC. It specifies CASRMAGGLSYEQYF.

The chain couples TRBV30 to TRBJ1-2; no firm D call. Germline CDR1 is GTSNPN and CDR2 is SVGIG (reference sequence). This CDR3 has 13 residues. Between the trimmed V and J ends, which lost 0 bases and 5 bases, there was a span of 10 bases. The CDR3, as DNA: TGTGCCTGGAGTGTAAAAGGGAGTTATGGCTACACCTTC. It codes for CAWSVKGSYGYTF.

The chain combines TRBV6-5 with TRBJ1-1, with D maybe TRBD1 (6 bases). Germline V gives CDR1 MNHEY, CDR2 SVGAGI. V lost 1 base, J lost 5 bases, and 8 bases lay in between. The CDR3 spans 13 residues. CDR3 in DNA: TGTGCCAGCAGTTACTTGAGGGGGACTGAAGCTTTCTTT. Protein: CASSYLRGTEAFF.

The chain is built from TRBV19 and TRBJ1-5; tentative D call: TRBD1 (6 bases). V shed 6 bases and J shed 1 base, with 13 bases lying between them. The germline CDR1 and CDR2 sequences are LNHDA and SQIVND (reference sequence). The CDR3 is made up of 15 amino acids. DNA for the CDR3: TGTGCCAGTAGCCCCCTACAGGGAAGCAATCAGCCCCAGCATTTT. This translates into CASSPLQGSNQPQHF. The entire variable domain, with the rest obtained from reference TRBV19 and TRBJ1-5, is as follows: DGGITQSPKYLFRKEGQNVTLSCEQNLNHDAMYWYRQDPGQGLRLIYYSQIVNDFQKGDIAEGYSVSREKKESFPLTVTSAQKNPTAFYLCASSPLQGSNQPQHFGDGTRLSIL.

The gene calls are TRBV14 and TRBJ2-5; the match to TRBD2 covers 10 bases. The junction had 4 bases not matched to a gene; V was cut back by 7 bases and J by 5 bases. The CDR3 has 13 residues. Germline V gene data show CDR1 as SGHDN and CDR2 as FVKESK. CDR3 region: CASKTSGTETQYF. The DNA for the CDR3 is TGTGCCAGCAAAACTAGCGGGACGGAGACCCAGTACTTC. Full variable domain (outside the CDR3, taken from reference TRBV14 and TRBJ2-5): EAGVTQFPSHSVIEKGQTVTLRCDPISGHDNLYWYRRVMGKEIKFLLHFVKESKQDESGMPNNRFLAERTGGTYSTLKVQPAELEDSGVYFCASKTSGTETQYFGPGTRLLVL.

V and J are TRBV19 and TRBJ2-2; possibly TRBD2 for D (6 bases). This CDR3 has 17 amino acids. The V end lost 2 bases, the J end lost 4 bases, and 17 bases lay between the germline ends. Germline-derived CDR1 and CDR2 are LNHDA and SQIVND (reference sequence). This CDR3 reads CASSIRGGAGPTGELFF. The CDR3 coding sequence is TGTGCCAGTAGTATAAGAGGCGGGGCAGGACCCACCGGGGAGCTGTTTTTT. Full variable domain (outside the CDR3, taken from reference TRBV19 and TRBJ2-2): DGGITQSPKYLFRKEGQNVTLSCEQNLNHDAMYWYRQDPGQGLRLIYYSQIVNDFQKGDIAEGYSVSREKKESFPLTVTSAQKNPTAFYLCASSIRGGAGPTGELFFGEGSRLTVL.

The chain has TRBV3-1 (or the pseudogene TRBV3-2) and TRBJ1-5; D is perhaps TRBD1 (5 bases). The ends were cut back, 0 bases at V and 6 bases at J, with 12 bases in the middle. The germline CDR1 and CDR2 sequences are LGHDT and YNNKEL (reference sequence). CDR3 length: 15 residues. The CDR3 nucleotides read TGTGCCAGCAGCCAAGACAGGGCCAGTGGTCAGCCCCAGCATTTT. It encodes CASSQDRASGQPQHF.

In its sample, this clone was seen once. The rearrangement joins TRBV6-2 or TRBV6-3 to TRBJ2-5; D is possibly TRBD2 (6 bases). This CDR3 is 16 amino acids long. Germline V gene sequence: CDR1 MNHEY, CDR2 SVGEGT. V lost 2 bases, J lost 5 bases, and 18 bases lay in between. The CDR3: CASSYQPDRGTETQYF. The DNA of the CDR3 is TGTGCCAGCAGTTACCAACCCGACCGGGGGACGGAGACCCAGTACTTC.

This chain's CDR3 is CASTQVQGAGANVLTF. The CDR3 bases are TGTGCCAGCACCCAAGTACAGGGGGCTGGGGCCAACGTCCTGACTTTC. The chain couples TRBV5-4 to TRBJ2-6, with 8 nucleotides matching TRBD1. This CDR3 is built from 16 residues. After removal of 6 bases from V and 2 bases from J, the junction contained 7 bases not matched to a gene. CDR1 SGHNT and CDR2 YYREEE come from the germline V gene (reference sequence).

The V call is TRBV11-1, the J call TRBJ2-7, with 8 bases fitting TRBD1. Germline CDR1 is SGHAT and CDR2 is FQDESV (reference sequence). This CDR3 has 15 residues. The V gene end was trimmed by 1 base and the J gene end by 1 base; junction bases not matched to a gene: 3. CDR3 sequence reads: CASSLVTGASYEQYF. DNA for the CDR3: TGTGCCAGCAGCTTAGTGACAGGGGCTTCCTACGAGCAGTACTTC.

The chain has TRBV18 and TRBJ1-6; D is unresolved. V was cut by 3 bases and J by 9 bases, with 6 bases left in between. Germline V gene lookup returns CDR1 KGHSH and CDR2 LQKENI. The CDR3 consists of 12 residues. The chain's CDR3 is CASSPEGSPLHF. The CDR3 bases are TGTGCCAGCTCACCGGAGGGTTCACCCCTCCACTTT.

This sequence joins TRBV18 and TRBJ2-5; no reliable D call. CDR1 and CDR2 (germline): KGHSH, LQKENI. Trimming shortened V by 6 bases and J by 3 bases, and 2 bases separated the two germline ends. The CDR3 contains 10 residues. CDR3 sequence reads: CASSKETQYF. The CDR3 DNA reads TGTGCCAGCTCCAAAGAGACCCAGTACTTC.

This clone was seen once. The chain combines TRBV29-1 with TRBJ1-2, with D tentatively TRBD1 (5 bases). V dropped 5 bases and J dropped 2 bases, with 15 bases sitting between them. CDR1 is SQVTM, CDR2 ANQGSEA, per germline. The CDR3 is 14 residues long. CDR3 DNA: TGCAGCGTTACCAAGACAGAGAGAAACTATGGCTACACCTTC. Residues: CSVTKTERNYGYTF.

This clone was recorded a few times. V and J are TRBV11-1 and TRBJ1-1, with D maybe TRBD1 (6 bases). Germline V gene lookup returns CDR1 SGHAT and CDR2 FQDESV (reference sequence). The V end was cut by 5 bases, the J end by 4 bases, with 11 bases between. The length of the CDR3 is 13 residues. The CDR3 nucleotides are TGTGCCAGCAGCGCAGGGGTTCCCACTGAAGCTTTCTTT. Residues: CASSAGVPTEAFF.

The chain combines TRBV18 with TRBJ1-1; D gene uncertain. This CDR3 is built from 13 residues. CDR1 is KGHSH and CDR2 is LQKENI in the germline V gene. Trimming took off 4 bases at V and 1 base at J, with 7 bases between the two ends. In DNA, the CDR3 is TGTGCCAGCTCACTTGACACGAACACTGAAGCTTTCTTT. It codes for CASSLDTNTEAFF. Together with reference TRBV18 and TRBJ1-1, the CDR3 gives the full variable domain: NAGVMQNPRHLVRRRGQEARLRCSPMKGHSHVYWYRQLPEEGLKFMVYLQKENIIDESGMPKERFSAEFPKEGPSILRIQQVVRGDSAAYFCASSLDTNTEAFFGQGTRLTVV.

This rearrangement joins TRBV14 to TRBJ1-1; weak D call: TRBD1 (6 bases). Trimming cost V 4 bases and J 5 bases, with 14 bases left between them. Germline CDR1 reads SGHDN; CDR2 reads FVKESK. The CDR3 spans 14 residues. The CDR3 sequence: CASSPRQAGTEAFF. The CDR3 DNA is TGTGCCAGCAGCCCGAGACAGGCAGGGACTGAAGCTTTCTTT.

The chain couples TRBV6-2 or TRBV6-3 to TRBJ1-5, with D possibly TRBD1 on 5 matching bases. Germline CDR1 and CDR2: MNHEY and SVGEGT. V dropped 2 bases and J dropped 4 bases, with 9 bases sitting between them. CDR3 length: 14 residues. CDR3 sequence reads: CASSYGWTNQPQHF. The DNA for the CDR3 is TGTGCCAGCAGTTACGGATGGACAAATCAGCCCCAGCATTTT.

The chain employs TRBV9 and TRBJ1-2; no firm D call. Germline V gene sequence: CDR1 SGDLS, CDR2 YYNGEE. The V and J ends lost 0 bases and 8 bases respectively, with 8 bases between them. This CDR3 spans 12 amino acids. The CDR3 DNA reads as TGTGCCAGCAGCGTAGGGGCGAAGGGCTACACCTTC. Translating it yields CASSVGAKGYTF. The entire variable domain, with the rest obtained from reference TRBV9 and TRBJ1-2, is as follows: DSGVTQTPKHLITATGQRVTLRCSPRSGDLSVYWYQQSLDQGLQFLIQYYNGEERAKGNILERFSAQQFPDLHSELNLSSLELGDSALYFCASSVGAKGYTFGSGTRLTVV.

The chain employs TRBV18 and TRBJ1-2; 7 nucleotides match TRBD1. This CDR3 has 14 amino acids. The ends lost 6 bases at V and 3 bases at J; junction bases unmatched: 7. CDR1 KGHSH and CDR2 LQKENI come from the germline V gene. The chain's CDR3 is CASSFAGTDYGYTF. Here the CDR3 DNA reads TGTGCCAGCTCCTTCGCAGGGACAGACTATGGCTACACCTTC.

In its sample, this clone was seen many times. The V call is TRBV5-1, the J call TRBJ2-7, with D unresolved. The CDR3 has 14 amino acids. Germline V CDR1 and CDR2: SGHRS, YFSETQ. Trimming left V 1 base short and J 3 bases short, with 11 bases between. The CDR3 protein is CASSLFSQDYEQYF. CDR3 nucleotide sequence: TGCGCCAGCAGCTTGTTCTCACAAGACTACGAGCAGTACTTC.

This clone was recorded at least ten times. Other DNA sequences in the sample encode the same CDR3. The rearrangement uses TRBV3-1 (or the pseudogene TRBV3-2) and TRBJ2-5, with D hard to call. Germline V lookup: CDR1 LGHDT, CDR2 YNNKEL (reference sequence). Trimming took 1 base from V and 4 from J, leaving 4 bases between them. This CDR3 is 12 amino acids long. CDR3 protein: CASSQAGETQYF. The CDR3 DNA reads as TGTGCCAGCAGCCAAGCCGGAGAGACCCAGTACTTC.

The chain employs TRBV6-4 and TRBJ2-5; tentative D call: TRBD1 (5 bases). The CDR3 totals 13 residues. With 5 bases removed from V and 3 bases from J, the gap between germline ends came to 10 bases. Germline assignment: CDR1 MRHNA and CDR2 SNTAGT. CDR3 nucleotides: TGTGCCAGCAGTAGGACAACAAAAGAGACCCAGTACTTC. It specifies CASSRTTKETQYF.

The table lists this clone with a few counts. The CDR3 here is CASSVVGSGPTDTQYF. The CDR3 DNA sequence: TGTGCCAGCAGCGTAGTAGGTAGCGGGCCCACAGATACGCAGTATTTT. V gene TRBV9 combines with J gene TRBJ2-3, with 7 bases fitting TRBD2. CDR3 size: 16 residues. Germline V gene data show CDR1 as SGDLS and CDR2 as YYNGEE. V lost 0 bases and J lost 2; bases outside the gene matches: 6.

CDR3 in amino acids: CASSVTGGNQPQHF. The CDR3 coding sequence is TGTGCCAGCAGCGTGACAGGGGGGAATCAGCCCCAGCATTTT. The rearrangement uses TRBV2 and TRBJ1-5; 9 nucleotides line up with TRBD1. Germline-derived CDR1 and CDR2 are SNHLY and FYNNEI. The CDR3 runs to 14 residues. Trimming cost V 6 bases and J 4 bases; bases outside gene matches: 4.

This chain joins TRBV7-9 and TRBJ1-6, with 8 bases matching TRBD1. Germline CDR1 and CDR2: SEHNR and FQNEAQ (reference sequence). The CDR3 runs 15 residues. Trimming removed 5 bases from V and 10 bases from J; junction bases left unmatched: 10. Written as DNA, the CDR3 is TGTGCCAGCAGCCCTTTGAATGACAGGGGCTCACCCCTCCACTTT. Protein sequence: CASSPLNDRGSPLHF.

This rearrangement joins TRBV6-2 or TRBV6-3 to TRBJ2-1; 14 nucleotides align to TRBD2. This CDR3 is 21 amino acids long. J gave up 0 bases and V 5 bases, and 15 bases lay outside the gene matches. Germline CDR1 and CDR2: MNHEY and SVGEGT. The CDR3 DNA follows: TGTGCCAGCAGTGGCACCTACCCGACTAGCGGGAGGGTCAGCTCCTACAATGAGCAGTTCTTC. Encoded protein: CASSGTYPTSGRVSSYNEQFF.

J is TRBJ2-5 and V is TRBV2; the D is unclear. The CDR3 loop spans 11 amino acids. Per germline, CDR1 SNHLY and CDR2 FYNNEI. The V and J ends lost 4 bases and 4 bases respectively, with 4 bases between them. The CDR3 spells CASSAGETQYF. For the CDR3, the DNA is TGTGCCAGCAGTGCAGGAGAGACCCAGTACTTC.

The chain recombines TRBV5-4 with TRBJ2-1; D ambiguous. This CDR3 has 12 amino acids. Trimming removed 3 bases at V and 8 bases at J, with 9 bases between. The germline V gene has CDR1 SGHNT and CDR2 YYREEE (reference sequence). The CDR3 DNA follows: TGTGCCAGCAGCTCCTATTTGGATGAGCAGTTCTTC. It translates to CASSSYLDEQFF.